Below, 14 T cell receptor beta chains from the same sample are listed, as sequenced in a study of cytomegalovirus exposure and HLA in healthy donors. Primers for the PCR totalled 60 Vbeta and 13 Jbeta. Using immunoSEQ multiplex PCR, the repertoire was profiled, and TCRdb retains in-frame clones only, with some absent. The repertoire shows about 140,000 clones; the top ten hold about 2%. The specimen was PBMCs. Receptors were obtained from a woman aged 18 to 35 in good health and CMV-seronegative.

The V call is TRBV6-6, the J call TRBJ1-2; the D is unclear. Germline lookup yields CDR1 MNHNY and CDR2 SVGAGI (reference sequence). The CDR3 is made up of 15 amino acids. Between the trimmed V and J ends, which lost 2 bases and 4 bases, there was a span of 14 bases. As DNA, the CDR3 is TGTGCCAGCAGTTACCCGTCGCCCGAGCTCTATGGCTACACCTTC. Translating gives CASSYPSPELYGYTF.

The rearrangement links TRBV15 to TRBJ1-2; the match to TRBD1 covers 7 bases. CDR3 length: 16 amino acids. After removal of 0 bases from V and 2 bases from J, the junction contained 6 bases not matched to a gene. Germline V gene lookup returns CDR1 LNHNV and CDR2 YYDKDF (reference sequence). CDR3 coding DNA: TGTGCCACCAGCAGAGACAGGGGGTATGAAAACTATGGCTACACCTTC. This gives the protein CATSRDRGYENYGYTF. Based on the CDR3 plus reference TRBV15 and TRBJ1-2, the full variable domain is DAMVIQNPRYQVTQFGKPVTLSCSQTLNHNVMYWYQQKSSQAPKLLFHYYDKDFNNEADTPDNFQSRRPNTSFCFLDIRSPGLGDTAMYLCATSRDRGYENYGYTFGSGTRLTVV.

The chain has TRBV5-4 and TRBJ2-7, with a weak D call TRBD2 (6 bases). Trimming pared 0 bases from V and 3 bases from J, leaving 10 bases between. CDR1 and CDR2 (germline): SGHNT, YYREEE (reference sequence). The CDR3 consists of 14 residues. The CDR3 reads CASSLAGGGYEQYF. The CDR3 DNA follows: TGTGCCAGCAGCTTGGCCGGGGGAGGCTACGAGCAGTACTTC. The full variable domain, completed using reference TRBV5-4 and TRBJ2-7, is ETGVTQSPTHLIKTRGQQVTLRCSSQSGHNTVSWYQQALGQGPQFIFQYYREEENGRGNFPPRFSGLQFPNYSSELNVNALELDDSALYLCASSLAGGGYEQYFGPGTRLTVT.

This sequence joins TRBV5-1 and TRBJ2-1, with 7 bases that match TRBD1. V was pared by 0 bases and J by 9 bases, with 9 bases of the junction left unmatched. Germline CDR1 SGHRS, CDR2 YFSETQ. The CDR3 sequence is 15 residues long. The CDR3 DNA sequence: TGCGCCAGCAGCTTGGTGACAGGGATAAACAGTGAGCAGTTCTTC. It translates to CASSLVTGINSEQFF.

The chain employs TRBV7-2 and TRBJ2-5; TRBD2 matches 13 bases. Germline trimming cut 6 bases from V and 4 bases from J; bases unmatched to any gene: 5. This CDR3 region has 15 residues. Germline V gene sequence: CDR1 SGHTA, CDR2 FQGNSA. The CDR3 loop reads CASRRTSGSIETQYF. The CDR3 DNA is TGTGCCAGCAGACGGACTAGCGGGAGTATAGAGACCCAGTACTTC.

The CDR3 DNA is TGTGCCAGCAGTTACGGAGGCTTACCCGGGGGCTACACCTTC. The encoded protein is CASSYGGLPGGYTF. The V call is TRBV6-5, the J call TRBJ1-2; no reliable D call. This CDR3 is built from 14 residues. CDR1 MNHEY and CDR2 SVGAGI come from the germline V gene. V lost 2 bases, J lost 8 bases, and 15 bases lay in between.

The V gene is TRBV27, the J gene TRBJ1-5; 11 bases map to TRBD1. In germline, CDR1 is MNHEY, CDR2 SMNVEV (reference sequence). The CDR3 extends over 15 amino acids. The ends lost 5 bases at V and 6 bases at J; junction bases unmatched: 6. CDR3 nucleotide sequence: TGTGCCAGCAGTCCGGGACAGGGGGGCTCTCAGCCCCAGCATTTT. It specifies CASSPGQGGSQPQHF.

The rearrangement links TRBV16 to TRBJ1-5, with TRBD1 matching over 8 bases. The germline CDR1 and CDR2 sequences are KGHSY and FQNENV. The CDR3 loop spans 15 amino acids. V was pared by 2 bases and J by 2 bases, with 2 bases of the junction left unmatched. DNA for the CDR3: TGTGCCAGCAGCCAAGACAGGGGAGGCAATCAGCCCCAGCATTTT. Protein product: CASSQDRGGNQPQHF.

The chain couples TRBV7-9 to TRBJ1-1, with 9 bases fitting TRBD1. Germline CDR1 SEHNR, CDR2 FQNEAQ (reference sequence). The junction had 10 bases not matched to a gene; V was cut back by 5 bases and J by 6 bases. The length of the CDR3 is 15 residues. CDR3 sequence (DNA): TGTGCCAGCAGCCCGGCCGGGACAGGGCCCCCTGAAGCTTTCTTT. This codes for CASSPAGTGPPEAFF.

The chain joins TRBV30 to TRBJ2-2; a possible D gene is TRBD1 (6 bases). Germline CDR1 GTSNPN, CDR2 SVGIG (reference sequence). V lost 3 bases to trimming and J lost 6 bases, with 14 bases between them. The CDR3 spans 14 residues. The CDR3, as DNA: TGTGCCTGGAGGACAGGTAGTCTTCCCGGGGAGCTGTTTTTT. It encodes CAWRTGSLPGELFF.

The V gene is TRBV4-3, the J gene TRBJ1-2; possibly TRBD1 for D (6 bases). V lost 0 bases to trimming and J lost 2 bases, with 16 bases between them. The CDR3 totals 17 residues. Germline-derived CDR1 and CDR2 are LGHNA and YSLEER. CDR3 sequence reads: CASSQDLRGGPNYGYTF. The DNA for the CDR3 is TGCGCCAGCAGCCAAGATTTGAGGGGGGGACCCAACTATGGCTACACCTTC.

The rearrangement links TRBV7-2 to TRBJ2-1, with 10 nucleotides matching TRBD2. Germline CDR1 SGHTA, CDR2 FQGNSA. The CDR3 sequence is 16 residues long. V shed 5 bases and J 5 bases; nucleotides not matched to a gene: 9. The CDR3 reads CASSQGAGLANNEQFF. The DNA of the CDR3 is TGTGCCAGCAGCCAGGGGGCGGGACTAGCGAACAATGAGCAGTTCTTC.

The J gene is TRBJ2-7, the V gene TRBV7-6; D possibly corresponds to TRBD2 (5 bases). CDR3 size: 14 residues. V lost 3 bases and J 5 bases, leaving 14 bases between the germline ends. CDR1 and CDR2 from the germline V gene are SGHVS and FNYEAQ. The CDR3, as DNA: TGTGCCAGCAGCTTTGGAGGTGAAAGGCACGAGCAGTACTTC. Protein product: CASSFGGERHEQYF.

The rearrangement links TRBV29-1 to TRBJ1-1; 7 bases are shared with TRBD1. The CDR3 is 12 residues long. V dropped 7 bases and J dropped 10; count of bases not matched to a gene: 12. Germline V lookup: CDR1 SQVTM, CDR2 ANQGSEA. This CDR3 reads CSGDSFEEGAFF. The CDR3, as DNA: TGCAGCGGGGACAGTTTCGAAGAGGGAGCTTTCTTT.